One TCR beta chain is described in this entry. Antigen: not known. Profiled with immunoSEQ multiplex PCR; TCRdb holds only in-frame clones, not every one. Here the sample spans over 65,000 clones, 90% being singletons. This sample is drawn from a study of OX40 agonist ivuxolimab in advanced cancers. As for the study in general: The patients received ivuxolimab by intravenous route every 2 weeks at 0.01 to 10 mg/kg. The eligibility criteria allowed prior anti-PD-1, anti-PD-L1 or anti-CTLA-4 therapy, and 40% had some.

Study-level findings and limits: Researchers report that CD8+ T cells had, on average, more expanded clones than CD4+. CD4+ and CD8+ blood T cells expanded clonally by week 6 at 0.1 to 3.0 mg/kg.

CDR3 length equals 12 residues. Trimming pared 4 bases from V and 4 bases from J, leaving 11 bases between. From germline, CDR1 is SQVTM and CDR2 ANQGSEA. This TCR was recovered from an adult with an advanced solid tumor such as melanoma, head and neck, liver or kidney cancer. The sample here was CD4+ or CD8+ T cells sorted from blood, taken in a trial of the OX40 agonist ivuxolimab. The chain carries TRBV29-1 and TRBJ2-7; D perhaps matches TRBD2 (5 bases). DNA of the CDR3: TGCAGCGTTGCGACCTGGACTTACGAGCAGTACTTC. Its translation is CSVATWTYEQYF.